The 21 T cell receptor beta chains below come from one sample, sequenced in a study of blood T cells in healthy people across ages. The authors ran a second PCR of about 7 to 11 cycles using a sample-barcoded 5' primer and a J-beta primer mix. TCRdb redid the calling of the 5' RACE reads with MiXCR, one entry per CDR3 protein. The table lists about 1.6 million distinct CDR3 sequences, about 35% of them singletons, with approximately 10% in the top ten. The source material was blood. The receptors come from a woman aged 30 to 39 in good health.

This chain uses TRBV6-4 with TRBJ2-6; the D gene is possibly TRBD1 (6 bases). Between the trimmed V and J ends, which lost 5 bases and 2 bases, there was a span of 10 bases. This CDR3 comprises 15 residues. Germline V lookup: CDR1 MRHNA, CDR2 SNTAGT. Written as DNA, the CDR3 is TGTGCCAGCAGTCAAACAGGGACTGGGGCCAACGTCCTGACTTTC. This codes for CASSQTGTGANVLTF.

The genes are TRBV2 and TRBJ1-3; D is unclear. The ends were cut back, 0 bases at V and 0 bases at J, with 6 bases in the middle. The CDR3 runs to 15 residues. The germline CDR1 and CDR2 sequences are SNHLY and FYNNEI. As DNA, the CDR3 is TGTGCCAGCAGTGAAGCGGGCGGCTCTGGAAACACCATATATTTT. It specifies CASSEAGGSGNTIYF.

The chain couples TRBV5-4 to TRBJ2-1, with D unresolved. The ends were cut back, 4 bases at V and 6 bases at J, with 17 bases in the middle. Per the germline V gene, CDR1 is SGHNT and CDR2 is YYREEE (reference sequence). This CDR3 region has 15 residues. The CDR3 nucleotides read TGTGCCAGCAGCCCGCCCTCGCTGGTCGCCAATGAGCAGTTCTTC. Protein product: CASSPPSLVANEQFF.

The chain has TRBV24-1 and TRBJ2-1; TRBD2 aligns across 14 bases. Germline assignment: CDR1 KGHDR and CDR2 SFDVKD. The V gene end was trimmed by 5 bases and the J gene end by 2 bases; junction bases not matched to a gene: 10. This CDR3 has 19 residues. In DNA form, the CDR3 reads TGTGCCACCAGTGGTCTGACTAGCGGGAGGGGGGGCACCTACAATGAGCAGTTCTTC. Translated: CATSGLTSGRGGTYNEQFF.

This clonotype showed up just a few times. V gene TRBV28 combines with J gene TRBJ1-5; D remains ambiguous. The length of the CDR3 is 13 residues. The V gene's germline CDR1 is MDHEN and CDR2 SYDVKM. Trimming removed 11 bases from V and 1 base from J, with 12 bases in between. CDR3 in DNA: TGTGCCGCTGACCAGGAAAGCAATCAGCCCCAGCATTTT. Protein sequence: CAADQESNQPQHF.

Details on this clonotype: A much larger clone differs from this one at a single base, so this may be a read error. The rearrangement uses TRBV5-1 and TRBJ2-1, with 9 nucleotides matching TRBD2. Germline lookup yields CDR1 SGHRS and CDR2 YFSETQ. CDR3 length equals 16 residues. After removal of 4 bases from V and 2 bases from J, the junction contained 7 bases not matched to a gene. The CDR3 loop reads CASSQGLARTYNEQFF. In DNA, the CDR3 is TGCGCCAGCAGCCAAGGACTAGCGAGGACCTACAATGAGCAGTTCTTC.

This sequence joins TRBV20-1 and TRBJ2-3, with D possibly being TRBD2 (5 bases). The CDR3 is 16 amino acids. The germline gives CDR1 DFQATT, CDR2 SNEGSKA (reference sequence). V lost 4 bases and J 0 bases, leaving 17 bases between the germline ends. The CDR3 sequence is CSAKGLFGPSTDTQYF. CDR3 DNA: TGCAGTGCTAAAGGACTGTTTGGTCCTAGCACAGATACGCAGTATTTT.

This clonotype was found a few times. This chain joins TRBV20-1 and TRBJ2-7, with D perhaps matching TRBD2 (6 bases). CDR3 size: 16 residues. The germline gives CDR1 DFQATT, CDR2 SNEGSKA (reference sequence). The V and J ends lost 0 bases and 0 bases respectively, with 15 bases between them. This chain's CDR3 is CSAREETRGSSYEQYF. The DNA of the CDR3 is TGCAGTGCTAGAGAGGAAACTCGGGGGAGCTCCTACGAGCAGTACTTC.

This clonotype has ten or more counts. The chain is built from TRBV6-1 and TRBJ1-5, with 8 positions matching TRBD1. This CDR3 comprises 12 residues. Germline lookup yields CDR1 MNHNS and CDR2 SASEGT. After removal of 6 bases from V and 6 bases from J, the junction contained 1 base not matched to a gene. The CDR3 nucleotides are TGTGCCAGCAGCCAGGGGGCTCAGCCCCAGCATTTT. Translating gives CASSQGAQPQHF.

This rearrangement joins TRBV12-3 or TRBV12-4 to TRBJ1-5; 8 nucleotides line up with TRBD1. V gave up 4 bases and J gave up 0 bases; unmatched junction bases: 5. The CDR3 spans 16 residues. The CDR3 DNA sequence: TGTGCCAGCAGTTCACAGGGGGGATATAGCAATCAGCCCCAGCATTTT. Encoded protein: CASSSQGGYSNQPQHF.

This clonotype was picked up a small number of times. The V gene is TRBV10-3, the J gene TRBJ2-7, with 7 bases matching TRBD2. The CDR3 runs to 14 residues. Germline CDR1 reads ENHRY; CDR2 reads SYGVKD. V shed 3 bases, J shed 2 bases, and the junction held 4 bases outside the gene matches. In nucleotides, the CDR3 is TGTGCCATCAGTGATCCAGGGAGGGCCTACGAGCAGTACTTC. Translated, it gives CAISDPGRAYEQYF.

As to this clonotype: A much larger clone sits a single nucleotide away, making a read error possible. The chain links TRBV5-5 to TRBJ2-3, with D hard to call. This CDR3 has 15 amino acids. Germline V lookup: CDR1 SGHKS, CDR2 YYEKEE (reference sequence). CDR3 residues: CTSSLLETLRDTQYF. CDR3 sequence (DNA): TGTACCAGCAGCCTCCTAGAGACTCTGAGAGATACGCAGTATTTT.

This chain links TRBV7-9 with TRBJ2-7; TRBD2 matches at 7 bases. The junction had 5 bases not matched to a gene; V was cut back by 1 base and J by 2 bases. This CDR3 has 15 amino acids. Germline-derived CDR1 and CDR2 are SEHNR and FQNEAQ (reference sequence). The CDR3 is CASSLDSGAPYEQYF. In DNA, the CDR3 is TGTGCCAGCAGCTTAGACAGCGGGGCCCCCTACGAGCAGTACTTC.

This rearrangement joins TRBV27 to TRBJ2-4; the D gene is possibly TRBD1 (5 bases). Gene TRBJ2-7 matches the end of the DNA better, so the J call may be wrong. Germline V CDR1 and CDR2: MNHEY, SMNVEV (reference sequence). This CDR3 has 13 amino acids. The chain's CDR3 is CASRMGPSYEQYF. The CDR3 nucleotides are TGTGCCAGCAGAATGGGGCCCTCCTACGAGCAGTACTTC.

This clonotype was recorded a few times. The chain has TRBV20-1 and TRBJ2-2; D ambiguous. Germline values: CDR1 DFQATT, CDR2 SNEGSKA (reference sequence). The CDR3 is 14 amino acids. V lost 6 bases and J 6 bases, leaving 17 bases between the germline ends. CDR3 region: CSAPQIQTAGELFF. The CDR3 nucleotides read TGCAGTGCCCCACAGATACAGACCGCCGGGGAGCTGTTTTTT.

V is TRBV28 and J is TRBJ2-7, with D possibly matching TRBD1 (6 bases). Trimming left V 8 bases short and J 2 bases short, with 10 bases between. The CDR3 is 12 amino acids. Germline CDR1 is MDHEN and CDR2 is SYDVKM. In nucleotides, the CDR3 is TGTGCCAGCGGGACACGCACCTACGAGCAGTACTTC. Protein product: CASGTRTYEQYF.

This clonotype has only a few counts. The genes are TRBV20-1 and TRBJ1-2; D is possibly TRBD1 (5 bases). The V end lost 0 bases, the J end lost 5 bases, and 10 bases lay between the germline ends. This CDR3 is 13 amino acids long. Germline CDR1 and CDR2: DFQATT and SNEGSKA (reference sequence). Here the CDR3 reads CSARDGAKYGYTF. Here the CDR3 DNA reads TGCAGTGCTAGAGATGGGGCGAAATATGGCTACACCTTC.

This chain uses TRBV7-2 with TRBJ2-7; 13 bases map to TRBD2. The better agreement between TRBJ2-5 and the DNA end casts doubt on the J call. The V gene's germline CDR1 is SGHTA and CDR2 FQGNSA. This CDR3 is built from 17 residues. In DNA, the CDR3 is TGTGCCAGCAGCTTAGCACTAGCGGGAGGGGGGCAGAAGACCCAGTACTTC. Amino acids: CASSLALAGGGQKTQYF.

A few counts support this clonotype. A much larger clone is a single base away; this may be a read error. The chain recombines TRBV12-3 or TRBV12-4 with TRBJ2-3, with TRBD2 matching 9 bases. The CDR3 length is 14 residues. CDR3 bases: TGTGCCAGCAGTATAGCGGGGGTCACAGATACGCAGTATTTT. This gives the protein CASSIAGVTDTQYF.

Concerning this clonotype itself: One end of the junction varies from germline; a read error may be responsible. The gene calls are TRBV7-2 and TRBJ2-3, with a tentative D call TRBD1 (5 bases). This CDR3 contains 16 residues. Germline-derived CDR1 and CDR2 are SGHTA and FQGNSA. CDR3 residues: CASGLVIQGSTDTQYF. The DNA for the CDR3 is TGTGCCAGCGGCTTAGTAATCCAGGGTAGTACAGATACGCAGTATTTT.

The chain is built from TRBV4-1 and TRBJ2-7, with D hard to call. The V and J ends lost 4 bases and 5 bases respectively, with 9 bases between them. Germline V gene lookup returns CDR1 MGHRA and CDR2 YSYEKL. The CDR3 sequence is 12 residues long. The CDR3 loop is CASSPKNDEQYF. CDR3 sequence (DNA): TGCGCCAGCAGCCCAAAAAACGACGAGCAGTACTTC.